The source of this T cell receptor beta chain is a study of shared clonotypes between healthy human individuals. Some clones are missing from TCRdb's copy, which holds only in-frame ones; the method was immunoSEQ multiplex PCR. The sample holds about 1.5 million clones, nearly 99% seen once. The CDR3 is 16 residues long. V lost 7 bases, J lost 3 bases, and 22 bases lay in between. Germline V gene lookup returns CDR1 MDHEN and CDR2 SYDVKM. The chain employs TRBV28 and TRBJ2-7, with D possibly TRBD2 on 5 matching bases. Material for sequencing was naive CD4+ T cells sorted from blood. Subset specified: CD45RA+ positively selected. This receptor was taken from a man aged 25 to 40 in good health. In nucleotides, the CDR3 is TGTGCCAGCATTAATTTAGGACCGGGATCCTACTACGAGCAGTACTTC. Translation: CASINLGPGSYYEQYF.